This T cell receptor beta chain was profiled in a study of T cell responses to AZD1222 COVID-19 vaccine. Study-level findings and limits: Spike-specific TCR breadth and depth grew following two AZD1222 doses.

Notes on this clone: The antigen is not known.

Repertoires were generated with immunoSEQ multiplex PCR, while TCRdb's copy carries only in-frame clones and drops some. This sample has 150,000 to 200,000 clones; 85% to 90% occur once, and the top ten carry less than 3%. CDR3 size: 12 residues. V was pared by 7 bases and J by 5 bases, with 11 bases between. Sequences were derived from peripheral blood, sampled on day 0 of MenACWY control vaccination. The rearrangement uses TRBV12-3 or TRBV12-4 and TRBJ2-5; a weak D match, TRBD2 (6 bases). The clonotype was recovered from an adult in good health. CDR3 DNA: TGTGCCAGCACCCCGGGAGCTGAGACCCAGTACTTC. As protein: CASTPGAETQYF.